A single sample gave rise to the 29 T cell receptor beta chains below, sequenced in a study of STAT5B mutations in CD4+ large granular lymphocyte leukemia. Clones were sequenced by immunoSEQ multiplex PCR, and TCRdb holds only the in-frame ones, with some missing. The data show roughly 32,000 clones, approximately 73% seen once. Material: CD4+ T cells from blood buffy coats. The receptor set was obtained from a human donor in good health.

The CDR3 bases are TGTGCCACCAGCAGAGATCGGTTGGGGTATGAGCAGTTCTTC. Its protein product is CATSRDRLGYEQFF. The rearrangement joins TRBV15 to TRBJ2-1; D is undetermined. Germline CDR1 is LNHNV and CDR2 is YYDKDF (reference sequence). The CDR3 spans 14 residues. Trimming stripped 0 bases from V and 8 bases from J, with 11 bases between.

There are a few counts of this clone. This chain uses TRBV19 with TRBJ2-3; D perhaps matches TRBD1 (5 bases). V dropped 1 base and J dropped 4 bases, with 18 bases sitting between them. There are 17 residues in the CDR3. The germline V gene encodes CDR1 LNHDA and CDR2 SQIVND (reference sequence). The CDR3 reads CASSIAGAGFPSDTQYF. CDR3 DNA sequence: TGTGCCAGTAGTATAGCTGGGGCAGGATTCCCTTCAGATACGCAGTATTTT. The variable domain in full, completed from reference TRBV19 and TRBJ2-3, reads DGGITQSPKYLFRKEGQNVTLSCEQNLNHDAMYWYRQDPGQGLRLIYYSQIVNDFQKGDIAEGYSVSREKKESFPLTVTSAQKNPTAFYLCASSIAGAGFPSDTQYFGPGTRLTVL.

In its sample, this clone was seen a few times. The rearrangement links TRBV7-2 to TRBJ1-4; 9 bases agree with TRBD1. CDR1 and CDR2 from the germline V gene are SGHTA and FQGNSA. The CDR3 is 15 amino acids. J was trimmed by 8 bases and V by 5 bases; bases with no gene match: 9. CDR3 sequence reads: CASSQQGASGEKLFF. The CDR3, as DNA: TGTGCCAGCAGCCAACAGGGGGCCTCTGGGGAAAAACTGTTTTTT.

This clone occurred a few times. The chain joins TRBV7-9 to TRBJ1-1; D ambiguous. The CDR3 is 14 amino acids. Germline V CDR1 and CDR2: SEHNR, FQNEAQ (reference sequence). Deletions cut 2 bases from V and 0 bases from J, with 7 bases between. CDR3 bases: TGTGCCAGCAGCTTAAACTCCATGAACACTGAAGCTTTCTTT. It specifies CASSLNSMNTEAFF. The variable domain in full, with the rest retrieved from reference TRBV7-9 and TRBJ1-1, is DTGVSQNPRHKITKRGQNVTFRCDPISEHNRLYWYRQTLGQGPEFLTYFQNEAQLEKSRLLSDRFSAERPKGSFSTLEIQRTEQGDSAMYLCASSLNSMNTEAFFGQGTRLTVV.

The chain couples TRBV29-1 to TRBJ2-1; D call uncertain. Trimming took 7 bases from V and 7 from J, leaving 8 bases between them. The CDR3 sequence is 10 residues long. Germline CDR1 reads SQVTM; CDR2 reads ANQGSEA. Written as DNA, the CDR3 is TGCAGCGGGGGTGATAATGAGCAGTTCTTC. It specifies CSGGDNEQFF.

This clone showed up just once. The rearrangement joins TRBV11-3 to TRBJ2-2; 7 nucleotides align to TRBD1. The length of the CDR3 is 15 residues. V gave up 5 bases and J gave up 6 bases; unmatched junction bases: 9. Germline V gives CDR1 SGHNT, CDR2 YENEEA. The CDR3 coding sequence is TGTGCCAGCAGCACCACAGGGGTTTCAGCCGGGGAGCTGTTTTTT. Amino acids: CASSTTGVSAGELFF.

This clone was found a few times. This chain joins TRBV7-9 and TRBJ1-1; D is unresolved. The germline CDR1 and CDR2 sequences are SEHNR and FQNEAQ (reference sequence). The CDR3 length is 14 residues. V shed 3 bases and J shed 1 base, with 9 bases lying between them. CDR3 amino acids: CASSFIYPNTEAFF. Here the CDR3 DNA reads TGTGCCAGCAGCTTCATTTATCCGAACACTGAAGCTTTCTTT.

The CDR3 nucleotides are TGTGCCAGCAGCCAAGCCGCCTGGTGGGGACCCGAGAAGGGCTATGGCTACACCTTC. Translated, it gives CASSQAAWWGPEKGYGYTF. The chain recombines TRBV14 with TRBJ1-2; maybe TRBD1 (5 bases). Trimming removed 1 base from V and 4 bases from J, with 25 bases in between. CDR1 and CDR2 from the germline V gene are SGHDN and FVKESK. This CDR3 is built from 19 residues.

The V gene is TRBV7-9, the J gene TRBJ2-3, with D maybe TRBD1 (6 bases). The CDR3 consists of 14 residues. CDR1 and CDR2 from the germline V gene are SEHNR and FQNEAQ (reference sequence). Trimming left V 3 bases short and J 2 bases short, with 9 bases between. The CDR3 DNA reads TGTGCCAGCAGCTTCGAGGGACACACAGATACGCAGTATTTT. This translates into CASSFEGHTDTQYF.

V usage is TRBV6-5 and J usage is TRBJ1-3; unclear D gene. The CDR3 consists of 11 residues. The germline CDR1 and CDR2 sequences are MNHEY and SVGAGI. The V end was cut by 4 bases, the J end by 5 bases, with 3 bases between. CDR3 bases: TGTGCCAGCAGTTGGAGAAACACCATATATTTT. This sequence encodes CASSWRNTIYF.

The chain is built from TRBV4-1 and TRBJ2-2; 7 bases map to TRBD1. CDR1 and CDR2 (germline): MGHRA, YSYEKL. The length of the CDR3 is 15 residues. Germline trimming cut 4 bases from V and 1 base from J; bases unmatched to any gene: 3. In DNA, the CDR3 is TGCGCCAGCAGCCCTCACAGGGGGAACACCGGGGAGCTGTTTTTT. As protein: CASSPHRGNTGELFF.

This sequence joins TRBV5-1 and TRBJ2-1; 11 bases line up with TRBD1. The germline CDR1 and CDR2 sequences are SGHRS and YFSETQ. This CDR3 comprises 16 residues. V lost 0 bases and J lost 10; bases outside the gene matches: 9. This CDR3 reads CASSLGSGTGGEEQFF. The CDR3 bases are TGCGCCAGCAGCTTGGGGTCTGGGACAGGGGGGGAGGAGCAGTTCTTC.

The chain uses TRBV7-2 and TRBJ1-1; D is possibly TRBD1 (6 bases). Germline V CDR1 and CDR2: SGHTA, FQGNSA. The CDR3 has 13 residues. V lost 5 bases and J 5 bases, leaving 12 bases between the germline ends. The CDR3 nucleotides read TGTGCCAGCAGCGCCGGGACACGTACTGAAGCTTTCTTT. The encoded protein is CASSAGTRTEAFF.

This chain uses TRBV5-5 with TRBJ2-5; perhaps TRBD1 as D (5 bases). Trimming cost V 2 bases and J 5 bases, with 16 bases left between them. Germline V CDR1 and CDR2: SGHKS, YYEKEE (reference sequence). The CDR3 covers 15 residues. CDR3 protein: CASSFRLPKGETQYF. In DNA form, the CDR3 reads TGTGCCAGCAGCTTTCGGCTACCTAAGGGGGAGACCCAGTACTTC.

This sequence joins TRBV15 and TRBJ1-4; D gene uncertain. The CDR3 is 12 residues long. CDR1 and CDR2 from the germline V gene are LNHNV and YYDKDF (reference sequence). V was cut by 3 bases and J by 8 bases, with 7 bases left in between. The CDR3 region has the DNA TGTGCCACCAGCAGGGCTGCGGAAAAACTGTTTTTT. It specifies CATSRAAEKLFF.

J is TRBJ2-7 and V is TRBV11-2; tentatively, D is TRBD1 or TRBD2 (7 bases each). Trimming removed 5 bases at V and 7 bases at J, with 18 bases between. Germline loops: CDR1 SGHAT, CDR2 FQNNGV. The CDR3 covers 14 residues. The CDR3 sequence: CASSAVSQGGEQYF. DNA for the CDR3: TGTGCCAGCAGCGCCGTATCCCAGGGGGGGGAGCAGTACTTC. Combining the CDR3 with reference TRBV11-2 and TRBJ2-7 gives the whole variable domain EAGVAQSPRYKIIEKRQSVAFWCNPISGHATLYWYQQILGQGPKLLIQFQNNGVVDDSQLPKDRFSAERLKGVDSTLKIQPAKLEDSAVYLCASSAVSQGGEQYFGPGTRLTVT.

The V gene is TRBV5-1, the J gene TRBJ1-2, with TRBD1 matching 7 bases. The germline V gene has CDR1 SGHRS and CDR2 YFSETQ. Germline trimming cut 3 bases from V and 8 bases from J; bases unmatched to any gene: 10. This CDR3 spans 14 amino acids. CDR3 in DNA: TGCGCCAGCAGCTCGGGACAGCTCTTTGAAGGCTACACCTTC. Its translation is CASSSGQLFEGYTF.

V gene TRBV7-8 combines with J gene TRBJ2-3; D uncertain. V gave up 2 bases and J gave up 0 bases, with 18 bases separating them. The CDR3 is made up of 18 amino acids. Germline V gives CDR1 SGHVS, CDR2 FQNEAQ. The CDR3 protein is CASSLLVGGLLSTDTQYF. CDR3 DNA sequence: TGTGCCAGCAGCTTACTTGTCGGCGGCTTGTTAAGCACAGATACGCAGTATTTT.

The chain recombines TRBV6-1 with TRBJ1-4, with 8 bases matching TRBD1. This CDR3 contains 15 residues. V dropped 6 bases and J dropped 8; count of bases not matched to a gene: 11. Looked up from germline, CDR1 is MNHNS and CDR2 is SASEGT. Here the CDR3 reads CASSDDRGKGEKLFF. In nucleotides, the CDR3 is TGTGCCAGCAGCGACGACAGGGGCAAGGGAGAAAAACTGTTTTTT.

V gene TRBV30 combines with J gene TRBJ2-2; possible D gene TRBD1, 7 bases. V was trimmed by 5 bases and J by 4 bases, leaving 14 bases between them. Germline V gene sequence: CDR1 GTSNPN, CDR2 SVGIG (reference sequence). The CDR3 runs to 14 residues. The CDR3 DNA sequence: TGTGCCTGGGGAGGGGGCAGGGGCACCGGGGAGCTGTTTTTT. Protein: CAWGGGRGTGELFF.

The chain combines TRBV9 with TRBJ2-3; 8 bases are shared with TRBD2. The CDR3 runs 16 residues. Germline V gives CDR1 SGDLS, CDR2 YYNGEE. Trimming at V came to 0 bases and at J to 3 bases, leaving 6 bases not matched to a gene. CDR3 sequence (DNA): TGTGCCAGCAGCGTAGGTACTAGCGGTACGACAGATACGCAGTATTTT. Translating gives CASSVGTSGTTDTQYF. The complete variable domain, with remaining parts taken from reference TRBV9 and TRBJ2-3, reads DSGVTQTPKHLITATGQRVTLRCSPRSGDLSVYWYQQSLDQGLQFLIQYYNGEERAKGNILERFSAQQFPDLHSELNLSSLELGDSALYFCASSVGTSGTTDTQYFGPGTRLTVL.

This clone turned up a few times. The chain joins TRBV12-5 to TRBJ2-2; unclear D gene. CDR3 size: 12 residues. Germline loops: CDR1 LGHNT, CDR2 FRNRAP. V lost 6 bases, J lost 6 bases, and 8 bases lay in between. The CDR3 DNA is TGTGCTAGTGGACAAGACGCCGGGGAGCTGTTTTTT. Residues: CASGQDAGELFF.

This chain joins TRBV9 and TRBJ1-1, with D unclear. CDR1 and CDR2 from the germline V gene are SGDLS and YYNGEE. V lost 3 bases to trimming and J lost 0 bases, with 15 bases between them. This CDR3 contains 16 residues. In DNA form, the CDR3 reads TGTGCCAGCAGCGAAGCTACGGGTCAGATGAACACTGAAGCTTTCTTT. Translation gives CASSEATGQMNTEAFF. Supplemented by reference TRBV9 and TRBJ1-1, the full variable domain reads DSGVTQTPKHLITATGQRVTLRCSPRSGDLSVYWYQQSLDQGLQFLIQYYNGEERAKGNILERFSAQQFPDLHSELNLSSLELGDSALYFCASSEATGQMNTEAFFGQGTRLTVV.

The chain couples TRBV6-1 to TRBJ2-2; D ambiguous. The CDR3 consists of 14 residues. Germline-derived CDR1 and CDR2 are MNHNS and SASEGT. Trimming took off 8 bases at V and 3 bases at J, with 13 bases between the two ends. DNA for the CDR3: TGTGCCAGCGCGGCGCGGAAAGACACCGGGGAGCTGTTTTTT. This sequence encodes CASAARKDTGELFF.

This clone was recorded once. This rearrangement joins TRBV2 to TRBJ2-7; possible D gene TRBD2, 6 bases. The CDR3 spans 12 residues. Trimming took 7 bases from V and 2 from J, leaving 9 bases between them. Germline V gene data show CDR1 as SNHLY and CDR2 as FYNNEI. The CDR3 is CASTGTPYEQYF. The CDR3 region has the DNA TGTGCCAGCACAGGGACTCCCTACGAGCAGTACTTC.

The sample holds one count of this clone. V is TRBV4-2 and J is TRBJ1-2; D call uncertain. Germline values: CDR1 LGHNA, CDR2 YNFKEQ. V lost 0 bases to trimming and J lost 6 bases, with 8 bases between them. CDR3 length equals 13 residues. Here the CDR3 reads CASSQEEADGYTF. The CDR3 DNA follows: TGTGCCAGCAGCCAAGAGGAGGCGGATGGCTACACCTTC.

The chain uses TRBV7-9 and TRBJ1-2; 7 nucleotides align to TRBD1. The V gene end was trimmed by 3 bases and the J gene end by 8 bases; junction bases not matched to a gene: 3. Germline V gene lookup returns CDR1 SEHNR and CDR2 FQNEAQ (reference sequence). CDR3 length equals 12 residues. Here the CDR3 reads CASSFNRGGYTF. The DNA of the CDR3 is TGTGCCAGCAGCTTTAACAGGGGAGGCTACACCTTC.

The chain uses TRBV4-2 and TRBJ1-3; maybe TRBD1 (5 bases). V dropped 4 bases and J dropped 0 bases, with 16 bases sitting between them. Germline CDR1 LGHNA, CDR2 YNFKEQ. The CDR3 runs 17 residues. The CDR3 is CASSPGPLSVSGNTIYF. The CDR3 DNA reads TGTGCCAGCAGCCCGGGACCTCTCTCCGTCTCTGGAAACACCATATATTTT.

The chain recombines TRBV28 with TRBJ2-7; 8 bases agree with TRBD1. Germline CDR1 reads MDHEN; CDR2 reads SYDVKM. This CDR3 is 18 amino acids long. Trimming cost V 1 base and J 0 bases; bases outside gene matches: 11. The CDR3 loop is CASSLYLELTGGSYEQYF. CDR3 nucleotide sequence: TGTGCCAGCAGTTTATACTTGGAACTCACAGGGGGCTCCTACGAGCAGTACTTC.